This passage covers 7 T cell receptor beta chains from one sample sequenced in a study of T cells in tuberculosis. TCRdb's copy holds only in-frame clones and misses some; the assay was immunoSEQ multiplex PCR. The sample includes 6,500 to 9,500 clones, roughly 94% of them seen just once. Sequences were obtained from PBMCs. The receptor set was obtained from an adult with tuberculosis.

This clone was recorded only once. V usage is TRBV2 and J usage is TRBJ1-1, with 7 bases fitting TRBD1. This CDR3 is 14 amino acids long. Germline V gives CDR1 SNHLY, CDR2 FYNNEI. With V trimmed by 5 bases and J by 0 bases, 3 bases remained unmatched. The CDR3 is CASSPDRLNTEAFF. In DNA form, the CDR3 reads TGTGCCAGCAGTCCGGACAGGTTGAACACTGAAGCTTTCTTT.

The chain combines TRBV9 with TRBJ2-7, with D tentatively TRBD2 (6 bases). Between the trimmed V and J ends, which lost 3 bases and 7 bases, there was a span of 20 bases. The V gene's germline CDR1 is SGDLS and CDR2 YYNGEE. This CDR3 is built from 15 residues. The DNA for the CDR3 is TGTGCCAGCAGCGGAGAGGCGGGGTCCTGGGGGGAGCAGTACTTC. This gives the protein CASSGEAGSWGEQYF.

V gene TRBV5-1 combines with J gene TRBJ2-1, with unresolved D. Trimming removed 0 bases at V and 2 bases at J, with 6 bases between. This CDR3 contains 14 residues. CDR1 and CDR2 (germline): SGHRS, YFSETQ. CDR3 sequence (DNA): TGCGCCAGCAGCTTGGGATCAGCCTACAATGAGCAGTTCTTC. Translation gives CASSLGSAYNEQFF.

The chain combines TRBV5-5 with TRBJ1-4; no reliable D call. V lost 0 bases to trimming and J lost 7 bases, with 7 bases between them. The CDR3 loop spans 13 amino acids. Germline V gene sequence: CDR1 SGHKS, CDR2 YYEKEE (reference sequence). The CDR3 region is CASSLGGGEKLFF. The CDR3 DNA reads TGTGCCAGCAGCTTGGGGGGAGGTGAAAAACTGTTTTTT.

This clone has just a few counts. This chain links TRBV9 with TRBJ1-1, with D uncertain. Germline V CDR1 and CDR2: SGDLS, YYNGEE. Deletions cut 0 bases from V and 7 bases from J, with 10 bases between. The CDR3 has 13 residues. The CDR3 nucleotides read TGTGCCAGCAGCGTAGATCCGGGAGTTGAAGCTTTCTTT. Amino acid sequence: CASSVDPGVEAFF.

The rearrangement uses TRBV21-1 and TRBJ1-6; the table's D gene call, TRBD1, was not cross checked with the DNA. TRBV21-1 constitutes a pseudogene. This CDR3 contains 16 residues. The CDR3 DNA follows: TGTGCCAGCAGGAACGGACAGCGCTCCTATAATTCACCCCTCCACTTT. Translated, it gives CASRNGQRSYNSPLHF.

The gene calls are TRBV19 and TRBJ1-1; D ambiguous. Germline V lookup: CDR1 LNHDA, CDR2 SQIVND (reference sequence). This CDR3 contains 14 residues. V was pared by 5 bases and J by 3 bases, with 13 bases between. CDR3 nucleotide sequence: TGTGCCAGTAGTCCTAATGGCGGGGACACTGAAGCTTTCTTT. Protein sequence: CASSPNGGDTEAFF.